This T cell receptor beta chain was identified in a study of cytomegalovirus exposure and HLA in healthy donors (TCRdb year 2017). With regard to the full study: An earlier analysis of fewer than 750 of the donors reported approximately 260 Gb of sequence data and around 110 million unique TCR beta sequences obtained from 180 million or so T cells. The study profiled the T cell repertoires of under 850 subjects by immunosequencing and related them to cytomegalovirus serostatus. The study combined high-throughput TCR immunosequencing, statistical association of individual TCRs with disease status, and machine learning to predict cytomegalovirus infection status. Besides the first cohort of approximately 710 subjects, a separate validation cohort made up of 95 to 150 different subjects was used. A later analysis re-examined previously published TCR beta repertoires from 500 to 700 donors and added high-resolution HLA genotyping to investigate patterns of TCR occurrence. Among the roughly 400 genotyped donors, approximately 76% belonged to the genetic ancestry cluster associated with self-reported Caucasian donors. A later genetic analysis used genome-wide SNP genotypes for about 60% of the 666 donors, treating that subset as a discovery cohort. Among 300 to 450 genotyped donors of the cohort, an average of approximately 230,000 unique TCR beta nucleotide sequences were sequenced per donor, roughly a sixth of them non-productive. In an earlier analysis of 550 to 700 of the donors, high-throughput TCR beta sequencing was used to judge whether each TCR beta V gene segment behaved as functional or pseudogenic. In the later analysis, no new phenotypic data were used to find candidate immune exposures; instead, reliance was placed on TCR beta sequences and their occurrence across donors. Every discovery cohort repertoire had been produced on one sequencing platform. Donor age, sex, ethnicity and CMV serostatus were collected together with the repertoire data. A few DR-DQ haplotypes were handled as single units for association and clustering because linkage in the cohort was strong. The number of typed donors differed by locus: roughly 620-630 for A, B, C, DRB1 and DQB1; some 540 for DQA1; 606 for DPA1; and some 430 for DPB1. Both class I and class II loci were covered by HLA typing, at four-digit resolution. Approximately 330 gigabases of sequencing data and roughly 80 million unique TCR sequences made up an early release that covered approximately 700 HLA-typed donors. The study aimed to test whether signatures of past pathogen exposure could be identified by cataloging public T cell receptors.

What the work shows at the level of the full study, not this receptor alone: A cluster of highly shared sequence variants was judged likely to be a technical artifact of the sequencing pipeline. A later analysis found that TCR association rates varied across HLA loci, with DRB1 alleles showing the most associated TCRs and HLA-C alleles the fewest. In a later analysis, HLA-associated TCR beta chains showed more clonal expansion and lower generation probabilities than non-associated chains that were equally common. The presence/absence analyses assumed that sequencing depth was roughly uniform across donors, and that assumption may not be true. In a later genetic analysis, fewer N-insertions in productive TCRs were reported among donors in an Asian-associated ancestry cluster than the 666-donor mean. Because counts were too low, roughly 18 rarely observed V segments, including chromosome 9 orphons, were left out of the earlier analysis of several hundred of the donors. Some IMGT-functional V segments, including TRBV6-2 and TRBV6-3, could not be distinguished by the 87-base-pair reads and were therefore excluded. Several of the top co-occurrence clusters appeared to be linked to parvovirus B19, influenza, CMV and Epstein-Barr virus, according to a later analysis. Broadly in line with IMGT annotations, most TCR beta V segments showed up in productive rearrangements about 87% or about 30% of the time in an earlier analysis of under 700 of the donors. Linkage disequilibrium might explain the correlated functional status among segregating V segments, but an unknown experimental factor could not be excluded. This cohort had only TCR beta chains sequenced, and the lack of alpha or paired-chain data limited which features could be detected. CMV serostatus was the only immune exposure information available for the cohort. While some public TCRs were present in many individuals, most TCR sequences turned up only very rarely across donors. According to a later analysis, most CMV-associated TCR beta chains appeared to be HLA-restricted, and the HLA associations seemed to be driven largely by CMV exposure. The authors suggested that the approach could potentially be extended to other disease states and immunological phenotypes. In a later genetic analysis, a missense DCLRE1C variant was associated with V-gene and J-gene trimming of TCR beta chains, and the association was replicated in an independent cohort. Specific HLA alleles were associated with over 15,000 TCR beta sequences at a false discovery rate of 0.05 in a later analysis. A further reported finding was that TCR beta sequences accurately predicted the HLA-A and HLA-B alleles for most subjects in the first cohort. HLA typing was unavailable for some donors at each locus, so association tests used only the typed subset. A few of the identified cytomegalovirus-associated TCR beta chains were confirmed in vitro to be specific for cytomegalovirus antigens. When HLA alleles, especially DR and DQ, strongly co-occurred, attributing TCR associations to individual alleles was difficult. The classifier was reported to diagnose cytomegalovirus status with high specificity and sensitivity in both the original and validation cohorts. The study listed 150 to 200 TCR beta chains as associated with cytomegalovirus.

The CDR3 has 14 amino acids, counting the end cysteine and phenylalanine. Only the CDR3 region is kept as DNA, spanning 42 bases read in frame from base 1. From a lookup of the germline V gene, CDR1 and CDR2 are MDHEN and SYDVKM. As to this clone: It has no known antigen specificity. No clone much larger than this one lies a single base away; base qualities are absent.

The library was obtained by the immunoSEQ multiplex PCR assay. The multiplex PCR relied on a mix of 60 forward primers for TCR Vbeta segments and 13 reverse primers for TCR Jbeta segments. A multiplex PCR assay on genomic DNA amplified the CDR3 region of rearranged TCR beta genes. On the Illumina HiSeq System, the amplified TCR beta libraries were sequenced as 87-base-pair reads. In the original analysis: In a later analysis, tens of millions of unique TCR beta chains were counted across the 650 to 700 repertoires, and approximately 9.9 million of these chains were shared by at least two donors. To remove PCR and sequencing errors, raw reads were error-corrected and collapsed into unique sequences using a nearest-neighbor algorithm that merged closely related sequences. To assign V, D and J gene segments, CDR3 sequences were aligned to IMGT reference sequences. For a sequence to be retained, a match of at least six nucleotides was required to both a V gene segment and a J gene segment. A rearrangement counted as productive if the CDR3 had no stop codons and remained in frame with V and J, and every other rearrangement counted as non-productive. Following IMGT convention, CDR3 was defined as the stretch from the second conserved V-encoded cysteine to the conserved J-encoded phenylalanine. The earlier analysis of some 550 of the donors excluded any sequence lacking an unambiguous match to a single V gene segment. In an earlier analysis of about 590 of the donors, a V segment was called functional when productive rearrangements were above 56.7%, and segregating when the standard deviation between donors exceeded 5%. To diagnose cytomegalovirus status from the catalog of TCR beta chain sequences, a statistical classification framework was built. In a later analysis, V and J genes were assigned by comparing TCR nucleotide sequences against IMGT/GENE-DB human TR gene sequences. In a later analysis, CDR3 sequences and most-parsimonious VDJ recombination scenarios were assigned using the TCRdist pipeline. In a later analysis, each TCR beta chain was defined by its CDR3 amino acid sequence together with its V-gene family, and reads without a unique V-gene family were excluded. A later analysis removed roughly 590 highly shared, low-generation-probability nucleotide sequences to deal with suspected cross-contamination and a sequencing artifact. For each public chain, a later analysis derived a clonal expansion index from normalized ranks of inferred template counts within each repertoire. In a later analysis, generation probabilities were computed with a VDJ recombination model fitted to out-of-frame rearrangements, and the resulting probabilities were checked against IGoR. Hypergeometric tests were used in a later analysis to score TCR-TCR, TCR-HLA and TCR-CMV co-occurrence, with a repertoire-size bias correction applied to the TCR pairs. A later analysis estimated false discovery rates by permuting HLA or CMV assignments 20 times. In a later analysis, co-occurring TCRs were grouped using DBSCAN, and TCRdist sequence similarity was added for clustering within HLA-allele-positive subsets. Repertoires with fewer than 30,000 or more than 120,000 public chains, plus five repertoires with anomalous nucleotide sharing, were excluded from co-occurrence clustering. TCRdb obtained this table from immuneACCESS and retained in-frame rearrangements with V and J assigned. These tables miss some clones; where compared with another copy, unresolved V genes account for less than half of the shortfall, and the remainder is unexplained. The DNA gave D and trimming, while V, J and clone size come from that table. In this sample the table shows about 250,000 clones, 80% of which occur a single time. Of the sample, 0.3% to 0.35% falls within the top ten clones.

The cohort was made up of about 610 healthy bone marrow donors. At the time of sampling, every cohort member was nominally healthy, though immune exposures that went unrecorded were likely present. The donor was CMV seronegative and was included in the group of hundreds of seronegative cohort members. Each donor provided a peripheral blood sample, and peripheral blood mononuclear cells were used for TCR beta sequencing. Genomic DNA extraction from the blood cell samples was performed with the Qiagen DNeasy Blood Extraction Kit. Sequencing was performed on PBMCs. The sequence joins TRBV28 to TRBJ2-5; 7 central bases correspond to TRBD2. The assigned J gene may be wrong: the sequence end matches TRBJ2-7 better. This clonotype was sampled from a girl aged 2-10 years in good health and CMV-seronegative. The DNA sequence is TGTGCCAGCAGTTTTGGGGAGGGGTCCTACGAGCAGTACTTC. Translation gives CASSFGEGSYEQYF.